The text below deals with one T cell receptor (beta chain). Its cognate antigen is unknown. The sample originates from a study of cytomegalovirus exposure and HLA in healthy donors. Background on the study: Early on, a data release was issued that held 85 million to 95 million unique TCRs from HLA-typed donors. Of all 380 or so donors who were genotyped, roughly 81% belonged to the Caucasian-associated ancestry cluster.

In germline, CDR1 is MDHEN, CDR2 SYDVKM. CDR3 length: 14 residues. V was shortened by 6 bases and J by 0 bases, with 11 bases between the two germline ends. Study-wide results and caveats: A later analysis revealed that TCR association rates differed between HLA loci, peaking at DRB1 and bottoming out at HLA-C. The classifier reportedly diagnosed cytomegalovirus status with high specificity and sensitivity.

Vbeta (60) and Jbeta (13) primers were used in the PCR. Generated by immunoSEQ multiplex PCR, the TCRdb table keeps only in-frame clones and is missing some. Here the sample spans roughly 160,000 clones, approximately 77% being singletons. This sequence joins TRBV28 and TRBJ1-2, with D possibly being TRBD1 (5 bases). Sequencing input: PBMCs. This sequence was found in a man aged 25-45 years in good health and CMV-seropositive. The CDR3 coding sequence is TGTGCCAGCAGCCGCAGGGAAGCTAACTATGGCTACACCTTC. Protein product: CASSRREANYGYTF.